One T cell receptor (beta chain) is described in this entry. The sample comes from a study of blood T cell repertoires in COVID-19. Study background: COVID-19 samples collected from the United States, Italy and Spain covered acute and convalescent phases.

Trimming shortened V by 4 bases and J by 5 bases, and 14 bases separated the two germline ends. Germline V gene lookup returns CDR1 MDHEN and CDR2 SYDVKM. The CDR3 extends over 14 amino acids. Original analysis: Reference gene primers were amplified, and this amplification served to estimate nucleated cell counts. The data were produced by immunoSEQ multiplex PCR, yet TCRdb's version contains in-frame clones alone and is incomplete. D and trimming were read from the DNA, whereas the V and J calls and clone size are those reported in that table. The sample has 250,000 to 350,000 clones, around 90% seen once.

The V and J genes are TRBV28 and TRBJ1-2; D gene unclear. The sequenced sample consisted of PBMCs or T cells enriched from blood (not recorded which). The source of this sequence is a woman in her 30s who had recovered from COVID-19. The CDR3: CASSSIEKLYGYTF. The CDR3 nucleotides are TGTGCCAGCAGTTCCATAGAAAAACTATATGGCTACACCTTC.